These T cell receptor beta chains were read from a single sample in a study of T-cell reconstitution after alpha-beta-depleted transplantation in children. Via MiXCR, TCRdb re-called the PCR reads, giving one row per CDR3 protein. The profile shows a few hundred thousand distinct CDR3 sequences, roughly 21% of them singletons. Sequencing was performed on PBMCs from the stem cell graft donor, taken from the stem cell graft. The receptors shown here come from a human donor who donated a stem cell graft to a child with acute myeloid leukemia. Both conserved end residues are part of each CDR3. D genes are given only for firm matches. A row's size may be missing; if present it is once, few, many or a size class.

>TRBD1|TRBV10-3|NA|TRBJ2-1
CATGTGNYNEQFF
TGTGCCACCGGGACAGGGAACTACAATGAGCAGTTCTTC
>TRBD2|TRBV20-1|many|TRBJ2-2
CSASLAGRNTGELFF
TGCAGTGCTAGTTTAGCGGGAAGGAACACCGGGGAGCTGTTTTTT
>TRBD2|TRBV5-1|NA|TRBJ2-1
CASSGQLAGGLSYNEQFF
TGCGCCAGCAGCGGCCAACTAGCGGGAGGCCTCTCCTACAATGAGCAGTTCTTC
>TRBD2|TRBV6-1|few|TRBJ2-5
CATRLAGKQETQYF
TGTGCCACCCGACTAGCGGGAAAACAAGAGACCCAGTACTTC
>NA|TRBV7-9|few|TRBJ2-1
CASSPGDSGLF
TGTGCCAGCAGCCCCGGGGACTCCGGTCTCTTC
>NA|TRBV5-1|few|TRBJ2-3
CASSLVGSSTDTQYF
TGCGCCAGCAGCTTGGTCGGTAGTAGCACAGATACGCAGTATTTT
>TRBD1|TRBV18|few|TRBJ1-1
CASSPGQGDEAFF
TGTGCCAGCTCACCGGGACAGGGCGATGAAGCTTTCTTT
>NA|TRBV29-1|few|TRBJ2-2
CSAIPTGSTGELFF
TGCAGCGCAATACCCACAGGGTCCACCGGGGAGCTGTTTTTT
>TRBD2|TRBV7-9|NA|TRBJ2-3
CASSSPTAGVADTQYF
TGTGCCAGCAGCTCCCCGACAGCGGGAGTCGCAGATACGCAGTATTTT
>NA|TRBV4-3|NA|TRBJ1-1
CASSQDVGGWGTEAFF
TGCGCCAGCAGCCAAGACGTCGGGGGCTGGGGCACTGAAGCTTTCTTT
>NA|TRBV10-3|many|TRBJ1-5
CAISESGPNNQPQHF
TGTGCCATCAGTGAGTCAGGACCGAATAATCAGCCCCAGCATTTT
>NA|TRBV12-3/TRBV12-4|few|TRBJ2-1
CASNLGGVVNEQFF
TGTGCCAGCAACCTGGGTGGGGTTGTCAATGAGCAGTTCTTC
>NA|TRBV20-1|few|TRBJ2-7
CSARGEGGGEQYF
TGCAGTGCTAGAGGGGAGGGAGGGGGCGAGCAGTACTTC
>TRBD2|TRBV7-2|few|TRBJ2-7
CASILSGRGYEQYF
TGTGCCAGCATCCTTAGCGGGAGGGGGTACGAGCAGTACTTC
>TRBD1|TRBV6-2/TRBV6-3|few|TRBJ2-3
CASSYDRDRARDTQYF
TGTGCCAGCAGTTACGACCGGGACAGGGCACGAGATACGCAGTATTTT
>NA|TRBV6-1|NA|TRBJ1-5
CASGQRSNQPQHF
TGTGCCAGCGGTCAGAGAAGCAATCAGCCCCAGCATTTT
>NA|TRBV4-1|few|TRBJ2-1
CASSQVLEHEQFF
TGCGCCAGCAGCCAAGTATTAGAACATGAGCAGTTCTTC
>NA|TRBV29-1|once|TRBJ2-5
CSVDRSGQETQYF
TGCAGCGTTGATAGATCGGGTCAAGAGACCCAGTACTTC
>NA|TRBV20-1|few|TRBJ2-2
CSAREGSINTGELFF
TGCAGTGCTAGAGAGGGGTCGATTAACACCGGGGAGCTGTTTTTT
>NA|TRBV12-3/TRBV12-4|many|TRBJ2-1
CASSQSFLENDEQFF
NA
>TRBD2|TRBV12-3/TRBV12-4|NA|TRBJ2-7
CASSPGGTSGMYEQYF
TGTGCCAGCAGTCCAGGCGGGACTAGCGGGATGTACGAGCAGTACTTC
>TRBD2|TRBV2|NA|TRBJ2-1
CASSDQAGVVHEQFF
TGTGCCAGCAGTGACCAAGCGGGAGTAGTCCATGAGCAGTTCTTC
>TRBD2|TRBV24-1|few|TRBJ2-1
CATSDKREVDNEQFF
TGTGCCACCAGTGATAAGCGGGAGGTGGACAATGAGCAGTTCTTC
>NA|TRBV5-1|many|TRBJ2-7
CASSSGQPYEQYF
TGCGCCAGCAGCTCTGGACAGCCGTACGAGCAGTACTTC
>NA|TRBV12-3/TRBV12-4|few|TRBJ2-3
CASSSSQPDTQYF
TGTGCCAGCAGTTCTTCACAGCCAGATACGCAGTATTTT
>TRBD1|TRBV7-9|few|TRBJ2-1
CASSPGGEGFGNEQFF
TGTGCCAGCAGCCCAGGGGGCGAGGGCTTCGGCAATGAGCAGTTCTTC
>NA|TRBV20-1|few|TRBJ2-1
CSAKDLTFF
TGCAGTGCCAAGGACCTCACCTTCTTC
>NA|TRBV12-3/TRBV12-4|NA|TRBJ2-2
CASRLEEAGELFF
TGTGCCAGCCGGCTAGAAGAGGCCGGGGAGCTGTTTTTT
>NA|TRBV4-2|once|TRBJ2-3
CASSQAAKNADTQYF
TGTGCCAGCAGCCAAGCAGCGAAGAACGCAGATACGCAGTATTTT
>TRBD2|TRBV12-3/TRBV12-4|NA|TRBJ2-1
CASSLGLAGETEQFF
TGTGCCAGCAGTTTGGGACTAGCGGGAGAAACTGAGCAGTTCTTC
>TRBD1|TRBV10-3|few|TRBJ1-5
CAISRIGGGNQPQHF
TGTGCCATCAGTAGGATAGGGGGCGGCAATCAGCCCCAGCATTTT
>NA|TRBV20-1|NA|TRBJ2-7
CSARAPDGSYEQYF
TGCAGTGCTAGAGCCCCGGACGGCTCCTACGAGCAGTACTTC
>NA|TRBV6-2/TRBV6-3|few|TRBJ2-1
CASEGSRNEQFF
TGTGCCAGCGAGGGGTCCCGGAATGAGCAGTTCTTC
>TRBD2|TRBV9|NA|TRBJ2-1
CASSATSAQGNEQFF
TGTGCCAGCAGCGCGACTAGCGCCCAGGGCAATGAGCAGTTCTTC
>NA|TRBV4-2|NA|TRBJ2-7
CASSQAMERAYEQYF
TGTGCCAGCAGCCAAGCGATGGAGAGGGCCTACGAGCAGTACTTC
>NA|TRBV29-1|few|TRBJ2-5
CSVSGRLVQETQYF
TGCAGCGTAAGTGGGCGGCTAGTCCAAGAGACCCAGTACTTC
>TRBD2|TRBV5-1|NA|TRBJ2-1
CASRPPGTRIHEQFF
TGCGCCAGCAGGCCTCCCGGGACTAGAATCCATGAGCAGTTCTTC
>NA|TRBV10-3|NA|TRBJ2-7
CAISGGVEQYF
TGTGCCATCAGTGGGGGGGTCGAGCAGTACTTC
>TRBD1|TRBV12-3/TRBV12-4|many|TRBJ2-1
CASSWATGQPNEQFF
TGTGCCAGCAGTTGGGCCACGGGACAGCCTAATGAGCAGTTCTTC
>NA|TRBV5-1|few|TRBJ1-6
CASSSWTDSPLHF
TGCGCCAGCAGCTCCTGGACAGATTCACCCCTCCACTTT
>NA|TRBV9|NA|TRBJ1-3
CASSAQGTGNTIYF
TGTGCCAGCAGCGCTCAGGGGACCGGAAACACCATATATTTT
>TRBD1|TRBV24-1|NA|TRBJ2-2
CATSDIQGGTGELFF
TGTGCCACCAGTGATATACAGGGGGGCACCGGGGAGCTGTTTTTT
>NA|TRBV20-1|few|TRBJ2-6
CSASWGSGANVLTF
TGCAGTGCTAGTTGGGGCTCTGGGGCCAACGTCCTGACTTTC
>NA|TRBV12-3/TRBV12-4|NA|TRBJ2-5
CASSFLSSGETQYF
TGTGCCAGCAGTTTTTTGTCCTCTGGCGAGACCCAGTACTTC
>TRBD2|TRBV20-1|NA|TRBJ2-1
CSARYSGRNSNEQFF
TGCAGTGCTAGGTACAGCGGGAGGAACTCTAATGAGCAGTTCTTC
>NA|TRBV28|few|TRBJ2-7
CASKVMASTYEQYF
TGTGCCAGCAAGGTAATGGCGTCCACCTACGAGCAGTACTTC
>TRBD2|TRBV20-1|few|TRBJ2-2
CSASGLAGGLNTGELFF
TGCAGTGCGTCGGGACTAGCGGGAGGTCTGAACACCGGGGAGCTGTTTTTT
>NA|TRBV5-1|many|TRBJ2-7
CASSLDNTYEQYF
TGCGCCAGCAGCTTGGACAACACCTACGAGCAGTACTTC
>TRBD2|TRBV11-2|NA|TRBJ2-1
CASSPLGTSSYNEQFF
TGTGCCAGCAGCCCTTTGGGGACTAGCTCCTACAATGAGCAGTTCTTC
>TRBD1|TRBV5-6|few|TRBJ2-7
CASSWGTGDFEQYF
TGTGCCAGCAGCTGGGGGACAGGTGATTTCGAGCAGTACTTC
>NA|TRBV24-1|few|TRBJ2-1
CATSARPDEQFF
TGTGCCACCAGTGCCCGGCCGGATGAGCAGTTCTTC
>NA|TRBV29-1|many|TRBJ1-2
CSARTPGTNYGYTF
TGCAGCGCCAGAACCCCAGGGACTAACTATGGCTACACCTTC
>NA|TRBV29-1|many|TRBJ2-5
CSAGGVHMGETQYF
TGCAGCGCTGGGGGAGTACACATGGGAGAGACCCAGTACTTC
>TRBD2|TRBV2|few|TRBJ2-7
CASSGGLAPLSYEQYF
TGTGCCAGCAGTGGGGGACTAGCGCCGCTTTCCTACGAGCAGTACTTC
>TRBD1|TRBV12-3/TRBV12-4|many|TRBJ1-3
CASSIMTGSGNTIYF
TGTGCCAGCAGTATAATGACAGGGTCTGGAAACACCATATATTTT
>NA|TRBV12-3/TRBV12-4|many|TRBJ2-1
CASTASYSNEQFF
TGTGCCAGCACAGCCTCCTACTCCAATGAGCAGTTCTTC
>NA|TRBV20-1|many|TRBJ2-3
CSATGGADTQYF
TGCAGTGCTACAGGGGGGGCAGATACGCAGTATTTT